These T cell receptor beta chains were read from a single sample in a study of CD4 T cells in relation to SARS-CoV-2 and coronaviruses. The antigens of these receptors remain unknown. Method: immunoSEQ multiplex PCR; TCRdb's copy keeps in-frame clones and lacks some. The repertoire consists of about 40,000 clones, with about four fifths occurring once and the leading ten covering around 7%. Sequenced input: naive CD4+ T cells from PBMCs, cultured in vitro. Source of these receptors: an adult with COVID-19. The CDR3 runs from the conserved cysteine through the conserved F or W. The D gene is left open where the match is weak. Not every row has a clone size; where given, it reads once, few, many or a size class.

J	D	V	size	DNA	CDR3
TRBJ2-2	TRBD1	TRBV25-1	-	TGTGCCAGCAGTGCTAGGGACAGGAACACCGGGGAGCTGTTTTTT	CASSARDRNTGELFF
TRBJ2-2	TRBD2	TRBV4-2	-	TGTGCCAGCAGCCGAACTAGCGGCACCGGGGAGCTGTTTTTT	CASSRTSGTGELFF
TRBJ1-4	TRBD1	TRBV6-6	-	TGTGCCAGCAGCCAGGGACAGCGTAATGAAAAACTGTTTTTT	CASSQGQRNEKLFF
TRBJ2-7	TRBD2	TRBV30	-	TGTGCCTGGGACCCGCCAGGCGGGGGGTACGAGCAGTACTTC	CAWDPPGGGYEQYF
TRBJ2-1	-	TRBV18	-	TGTGCCAGCTCACCCGGAATCAGTGAGCAGTTCTTC	CASSPGISEQFF
TRBJ2-5	-	TRBV6-1	-	TGTGCCAGCAGTGAAAGTGCTTTCAGGGTGTTGGAGACCCAGTACTTC	CASSESAFRVLETQYF
TRBJ2-1	-	TRBV11-3	-	TGTGCCAGCAGCGGACCGGCTTTAAGCTCCTACAATGAGCAGTTCTTC	CASSGPALSSYNEQFF
TRBJ2-2	-	TRBV4-1	-	TGCGCCAGCAGCCACCCTGGGGGGAAGGGGGAGCTGTTTTTT	CASSHPGGKGELFF
TRBJ1-5	TRBD1	TRBV2	-	TGTGCCAGCAGTCGGGACAGGGGGATTCAGCCCCAGCATTTT	CASSRDRGIQPQHF
TRBJ1-3	-	TRBV7-8	-	TGTGCCAGCACCCAAGACAGGTTGTCAGGAAACACCATATATTTT	CASTQDRLSGNTIYF
TRBJ1-4	-	TRBV14	once	TGTGCCAGCAGCCCCCACAGGGCGGAAAAGGGTAATGAAAAACTGTTTTTT	CASSPHRAEKGNEKLFF
TRBJ2-2	-	TRBV7-9	-	TGTGCCAGCAGCTTAGCTGGAGTGGACGGGGAGCTGTTTTTT	CASSLAGVDGELFF
TRBJ1-3	-	TRBV28	-	TGTGCCAGCAGTTTATTATTCGAACCTGGAAACACCATATATTTT	CASSLLFEPGNTIYF
TRBJ1-6	TRBD1	TRBV5-4	once	TGTGCCAGCAGCTTGACCGGACAGGTCCTTCCCCATAATTCACCCCTCCACTTT	CASSLTGQVLPHNSPLHF
TRBJ2-2	-	TRBV2	-	TGTGCCAGCAGTGTTTCGGGTTACCGTGAGGAGCTGTTTTTT	CASSVSGYREELFF
TRBJ2-5	-	TRBV6-9	few	TGTGCCAGCAGTTATGCGGGAGAGACCCAGTACTTC	CASSYAGETQYF
TRBJ1-5	-	TRBV28	-	TGTGCCAGCAGTCCGCTTCTCCAGGGGTTAAAGCCCCAGCATTTT	CASSPLLQGLKPQHF
TRBJ2-2	-	TRBV30	few	TGTGCCTGGAGTCTATCCCGGGGTCCCGCCGGGGAGCTGTTTTTT	CAWSLSRGPAGELFF
TRBJ2-7	-	TRBV30	-	TGTGCCTGGAGTGTACGGCTCACCTCCTACGAGCAGTACTTC	CAWSVRLTSYEQYF
TRBJ2-1	TRBD2	TRBV7-2	-	TGTGCCAGCAGCTTTAGCGAGACAGAGCGGGAGTACAATGAGCAGTTCTTC	CASSFSETEREYNEQFF
TRBJ1-3	-	TRBV6-1	-	TGTGCCAGCAGTGAAGGGGGTTTTGGAAACACCATATATTTT	CASSEGGFGNTIYF
TRBJ1-2	-	TRBV6-6	-	TGTGCCAGCAGGTCAGGTGATAACTATGGCTACACCTTC	CASRSGDNYGYTF
TRBJ2-1	TRBD1	TRBV28	-	TGTGCCAGCAGCTCTGCAGACAGGGATGAGCAGTTCTTC	CASSSADRDEQFF
TRBJ2-7	TRBD2	TRBV6-5	-	TGTGCCAGCAGGCGGCTAGCGGGTGGGTCCGAGCAGTACTTC	CASRRLAGGSEQYF
TRBJ2-7	-	TRBV7-2	-	TGTGCCAGCAGCTTAAGGGGGAGAGTACTCTCCGAGCAGTACTTC	CASSLRGRVLSEQYF
TRBJ2-5	-	TRBV5-1	-	TGCGCCAGCAGCGTAGGCCAGGGAATCCAAGAGACCCAGTACTTC	CASSVGQGIQETQYF
TRBJ2-6	TRBD1	TRBV2	few	TGTGCCAGCAGTCTATGGACAGGGTCTGGGGCCAACGTCCTGACTTTC	CASSLWTGSGANVLTF
TRBJ2-1	-	TRBV19	once	TGTGCCAGTAGTTCCCCCCGCAATGAGCAGTTCTTC	CASSSPRNEQFF
TRBJ2-7	-	TRBV25-1	-	TGTGCCAGCAGTGAATACAGCTTGGGGAACTCCTACGAGCAGTACTTC	CASSEYSLGNSYEQYF
TRBJ1-2	-	TRBV2	-	TGTGCCAGCAGTGAGTCCGTGGGGGGGTCTGGCTACACCTTC	CASSESVGGSGYTF
TRBJ2-5	TRBD2	TRBV5-6	-	TGTGCCAGCAGCTCAACTAGCGGGATGGAGACCCAGTACTTC	CASSSTSGMETQYF
TRBJ2-1	-	TRBV27	-	TGTGCCAGCAGCCCCGGGTACAATGAGCAGTTCTTC	CASSPGYNEQFF
TRBJ2-7	TRBD1	TRBV19	-	TGTGCCAGTAGCCGTGGGACAGGGGGGCACGAGCAGTACTTC	CASSRGTGGHEQYF
TRBJ2-5	-	TRBV6-6	-	TGTGCCAGCAGTGCCCTTCCTGGAGAGACCCAGTACTTC	CASSALPGETQYF
TRBJ1-4	-	TRBV18	-	TGTGCCAGCTCACCCTCTCGGGCAGTTAATGAAAAACTGTTTTTT	CASSPSRAVNEKLFF
TRBJ1-6	-	TRBV7-2	-	TGTGCCAGCAGCTTAGGGTGGGGGTCCTATAATTCACCCCTCCACTTT	CASSLGWGSYNSPLHF